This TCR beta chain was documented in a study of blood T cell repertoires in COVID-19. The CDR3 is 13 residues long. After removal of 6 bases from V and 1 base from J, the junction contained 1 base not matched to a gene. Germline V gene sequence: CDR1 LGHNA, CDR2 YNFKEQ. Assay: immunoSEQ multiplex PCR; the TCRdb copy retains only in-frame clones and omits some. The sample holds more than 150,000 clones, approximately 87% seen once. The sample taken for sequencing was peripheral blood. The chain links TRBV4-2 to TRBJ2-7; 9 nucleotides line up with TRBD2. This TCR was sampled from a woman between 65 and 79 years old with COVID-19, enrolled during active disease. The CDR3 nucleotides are TGTGCCAGCAGTCTAGCGGGGTCCTACGAGCAGTACTTC. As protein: CASSLAGSYEQYF.